The 32 T cell receptor beta chains listed next were all sequenced from one sample in a study of T cells in localized non-small cell lung cancer. The repertoire was sequenced with immunoSEQ multiplex PCR; TCRdb's copy has only in-frame clones and lacks some. Here the sample spans around 100,000 clones, approximately 86% being singletons. This specimen was peripheral blood, taken before any cancer treatment. The origin of the receptors is a man aged 40 to 70 with stage I squamous cell lung carcinoma.

There are a few counts of this clone. This chain joins TRBV30 and TRBJ1-1; 7 nucleotides line up with TRBD1. J was trimmed by 7 bases and V by 4 bases; bases with no gene match: 3. This CDR3 has 11 residues. CDR1 GTSNPN and CDR2 SVGIG come from the germline V gene (reference sequence). The CDR3: CAWNRGSEAFF. CDR3 sequence (DNA): TGTGCCTGGAACAGGGGAAGTGAAGCTTTCTTT.

The CDR3 loop is CASSLEGSYEQYF. CDR3 nucleotide sequence: TGCGCCAGCAGCTTGGAGGGCTCCTACGAGCAGTACTTC. J is TRBJ2-7 and V is TRBV5-1; D remains unclear. Germline V gene data show CDR1 as SGHRS and CDR2 as YFSETQ. Trimming took off 0 bases at V and 0 bases at J, with 4 bases between the two ends. CDR3 length: 13 amino acids.

This clone appeared a single time. The V gene is TRBV14, the J gene TRBJ2-7; D may be TRBD1 (5 bases). The CDR3 has 14 amino acids. The germline gives CDR1 SGHDN, CDR2 FVKESK. V was trimmed by 0 bases and J by 7 bases, leaving 13 bases between them. CDR3 coding DNA: TGTGCCAGCAGCCAAGAATTAAGGGGCCGAGAGCAGTACTTC. This sequence encodes CASSQELRGREQYF.

This clone appeared once. The chain is built from TRBV7-9 and TRBJ1-2; D is perhaps TRBD1 (5 bases). Trimming stripped 4 bases from V and 5 bases from J, with 14 bases between. The germline V gene has CDR1 SEHNR and CDR2 FQNEAQ (reference sequence). This CDR3 is 14 amino acids long. CDR3 nucleotides: TGTGCCAGCAGCTATAGTGGGGGGAGATATGGCTACACCTTC. As protein: CASSYSGGRYGYTF.

The chain employs TRBV5-6 and TRBJ2-4; no clear D gene. CDR3 length: 17 amino acids. Germline V gives CDR1 SGHDT, CDR2 YYEEEE. The ends were cut back, 4 bases at V and 7 bases at J, with 24 bases in the middle. The CDR3: CASSPRPGALIANIQYF. Here the CDR3 DNA reads TGTGCCAGCAGCCCCCGCCCGGGCGCCCTAATAGCTAACATTCAGTACTTC.

This chain connects TRBV6-1 to TRBJ1-4, with a tentative D call TRBD1 (6 bases). There are 15 residues in the CDR3. Germline CDR1 reads MNHNS; CDR2 reads SASEGT. Trimming stripped 6 bases from V and 6 bases from J, with 17 bases between. CDR3 coding DNA: TGTGCCAGCAGACTCGAACAGGGACGTCATGAAAAACTGTTTTTT. It specifies CASRLEQGRHEKLFF.

CDR3 sequence: CASSKASGQGSETQYF. For the CDR3, the DNA is TGTGCCAGCAGCAAAGCATCAGGACAGGGGAGCGAGACCCAGTACTTC. This rearrangement joins TRBV21-1 to TRBJ2-5; the table's D call TRBD1 went unverified against the DNA. TRBV21-1 is designated a pseudogene. The CDR3 is made up of 16 amino acids.

The V and J genes are TRBV10-3 and TRBJ1-2; 8 bases match TRBD1. V lost 1 base to trimming and J lost 6 bases; unmatched junction nucleotides: 7. The CDR3 contains 15 residues. Germline loops: CDR1 ENHRY, CDR2 SYGVKD. CDR3 nucleotide sequence: TGTGCCATCAGTGAGTGGGACAGGAAGAACAATGGCTACACCTTC. Residues: CAISEWDRKNNGYTF.

This clone was seen only once. V and J are TRBV14 and TRBJ1-1; no clear D. Trimming took 5 bases from V and 1 from J, leaving 11 bases between them. Germline assignment: CDR1 SGHDN and CDR2 FVKESK. The CDR3 loop spans 14 amino acids. The CDR3 protein is CASSFIVANTEAFF. CDR3 DNA: TGTGCCAGCAGCTTCATCGTGGCGAACACTGAAGCTTTCTTT.

The chain recombines TRBV5-1 with TRBJ2-5, with D possibly being TRBD1 (6 bases). CDR3 length equals 16 residues. V dropped 0 bases and J dropped 5 bases, with 17 bases sitting between them. Germline V gene data show CDR1 as SGHRS and CDR2 as YFSETQ. In DNA, the CDR3 is TGCGCCAGCAGCTTGGGGGTACAGGGAGTTGGTGAGACCCAGTACTTC. It encodes CASSLGVQGVGETQYF.

V and J are TRBV7-2 and TRBJ2-3; tentatively, D is TRBD2 (5 bases). The CDR3 runs to 14 residues. Germline CDR1 SGHTA, CDR2 FQGNSA. V dropped 4 bases and J dropped 2 bases, with 10 bases sitting between them. This chain's CDR3 is CASSYGLVTDTQYF. The CDR3 DNA follows: TGTGCCAGCAGCTACGGACTTGTCACAGATACGCAGTATTTT.

The chain employs TRBV5-1 and TRBJ1-2, with TRBD1 identical over 7 bases. The germline V gene encodes CDR1 SGHRS and CDR2 YFSETQ. V gave up 4 bases and J gave up 5 bases; unmatched junction bases: 11. The CDR3 length is 15 residues. CDR3 sequence reads: CASSPGPGGFYGYTF. DNA of the CDR3: TGCGCCAGCAGCCCGGGGCCAGGGGGTTTTTATGGCTACACCTTC. The full variable domain, with the rest looked up from reference TRBV5-1 and TRBJ1-2, is KAGVTQTPRYLIKTRGQQVTLSCSPISGHRSVSWYQQTPGQGLQFLFEYFSETQRNKGNFPGRFSGRQFSNSRSEMNVSTLELGDSALYLCASSPGPGGFYGYTFGSGTRLTVV.

The chain couples TRBV6-1 to TRBJ1-1; 7 bases are shared with TRBD1. The CDR3 runs 13 residues. Per the germline V gene, CDR1 is MNHNS and CDR2 is SASEGT. V trimming: 7 bases; J trimming: 8 bases; junction bases outside the gene matches: 10. The CDR3 region is CASNLQGRVEAFF. CDR3 nucleotide sequence: TGTGCCAGCAACCTACAGGGGCGGGTAGAAGCTTTCTTT.

This clone was found a few times. The CDR3 sequence: CASSPQGGNEAFF. The CDR3 region has the DNA TGTGCCAGCAGCCCGCAGGGGGGTAACGAAGCTTTCTTT. The V call is TRBV7-3, the J call TRBJ1-1; the match to TRBD1 covers 7 bases. Trimming took 5 bases from V and 8 from J; bases not matched to a gene: 8. The CDR3 is 13 amino acids. Per germline, CDR1 SGHTA and CDR2 FQGTGA. The full variable domain, rest sourced from reference TRBV7-3 and TRBJ1-1, is GAGVSQTPSNKVTEKGKYVELRCDPISGHTALYWYRQSLGQGPEFLIYFQGTGAADDSGLPNDRFFAVRPEGSVSTLKIQRTERGDSAVYLCASSPQGGNEAFFGQGTRLTVV.

This clone was recorded once. The gene calls are TRBV7-9 and TRBJ2-1; TRBD1 agrees at 7 bases. CDR1 is SEHNR, CDR2 FQNEAQ, per germline (reference sequence). The V segment lost 1 base and the J segment 4 bases; nucleotides outside the gene matches: 7. CDR3 length: 16 residues. This CDR3 reads CASSLGQGVIYNEQFF. The CDR3 region has the DNA TGTGCCAGCAGCTTAGGTCAGGGGGTAATTTACAATGAGCAGTTCTTC.

This sequence joins TRBV9 and TRBJ2-3, with 7 bases fitting TRBD1. The CDR3 sequence is 18 residues long. Germline V gives CDR1 SGDLS, CDR2 YYNGEE. With V trimmed by 4 bases and J by 0 bases, 14 bases remained unmatched. Here the CDR3 reads CASSPHHRGQISTDTQYF. The CDR3 nucleotides read TGTGCCAGCAGCCCTCACCACCGGGGACAGATCAGCACAGATACGCAGTATTTT.

This clone was counted a single time. J is TRBJ2-3 and V is TRBV5-1; D unclear. Trimming took off 3 bases at V and 3 bases at J, with 5 bases between the two ends. Per germline, CDR1 SGHRS and CDR2 YFSETQ. The CDR3 is 12 amino acids. Written as DNA, the CDR3 is TGCGCCAGCAGCTCAGTGACAGATACGCAGTATTTT. This translates into CASSSVTDTQYF.

The V gene is TRBV7-8, the J gene TRBJ1-6; tentative D call: TRBD1 (5 bases). Germline V lookup: CDR1 SGHVS, CDR2 FQNEAQ. The V and J ends lost 1 base and 9 bases respectively, with 25 bases between them. The CDR3 runs 19 residues. CDR3 coding DNA: TGTGCCAGCAGCTTAGTTGGCCGGACAATGATCAATATCCCTTCACCCCTCCACTTT. Protein sequence: CASSLVGRTMINIPSPLHF.

The chain has TRBV7-3 and TRBJ2-1, with TRBD2 matching 8 bases. CDR3 length equals 14 residues. V trimming: 3 bases; J trimming: 5 bases; junction bases outside the gene matches: 3. Germline V CDR1 and CDR2: SGHTA, FQGTGA. The CDR3: CASSFRGGHNEQFF. CDR3 sequence (DNA): TGTGCCAGCAGCTTCCGGGGGGGACACAATGAGCAGTTCTTC.

The rearrangement links TRBV29-1 to TRBJ2-5; 7 positions agree with TRBD1. Germline CDR1 and CDR2: SQVTM and ANQGSEA. Trimming removed 8 bases from V and 5 bases from J; junction bases left unmatched: 14. The CDR3 is 14 residues long. DNA of the CDR3: TGCAGCCCCGTGGACAGGCCTGTTGGTGAGACCCAGTACTTC. Its translation is CSPVDRPVGETQYF.

The CDR3 is CASVGVYGYTF. The CDR3 DNA reads as TGTGCCAGCGTGGGGGTTTACGGCTACACCTTC. This chain joins TRBV6-5 and TRBJ1-2; D might be TRBD1 (5 bases). There are 11 residues in the CDR3. The V end was cut by 8 bases, the J end by 8 bases, with 12 bases between. Per the germline V gene, CDR1 is MNHEY and CDR2 is SVGAGI.

The gene calls are TRBV2 and TRBJ2-7; D is perhaps TRBD2 (5 bases). The germline V and J ends were trimmed by 6 bases and 0 bases, with 12 bases remaining between them. The length of the CDR3 is 14 residues. CDR1 SNHLY and CDR2 FYNNEI come from the germline V gene. Here the CDR3 reads CASRWTASSYEQYF. DNA for the CDR3: TGTGCCAGCAGATGGACTGCGAGCTCCTACGAGCAGTACTTC.

The chain links TRBV5-1 to TRBJ2-2, with 9 nucleotides matching TRBD1. This CDR3 has 14 residues. The V gene end was trimmed by 4 bases and the J gene end by 6 bases; junction bases not matched to a gene: 4. Germline V lookup: CDR1 SGHRS, CDR2 YFSETQ. For the CDR3, the DNA is TGCGCCAGCAGCAGGACAGGGGAGGCCGGGGAGCTGTTTTTT. Its translation is CASSRTGEAGELFF.

This chain links TRBV9 with TRBJ1-1; TRBD1 is a possible D gene (6 bases). The CDR3 is 15 residues long. Trimming removed 0 bases at V and 1 base at J, with 10 bases between. Germline V CDR1 and CDR2: SGDLS, YYNGEE. The CDR3 DNA reads as TGTGCCAGCAGCGTAGAGGGGGACCCGAACACTGAAGCTTTCTTT. Its protein product is CASSVEGDPNTEAFF.

The genes are TRBV6-1 and TRBJ1-1; possibly TRBD1 for D (6 bases). The CDR3 totals 17 residues. Germline V lookup: CDR1 MNHNS, CDR2 SASEGT. The V end lost 2 bases, the J end lost 0 bases, and 16 bases lay between the germline ends. DNA of the CDR3: TGTGCCAGCAGTGAATGGGTCGGGGGCCTAATGAACACTGAAGCTTTCTTT. Its protein is CASSEWVGGLMNTEAFF.

This sequence joins TRBV10-1 and TRBJ1-1; the D is unclear. The germline V gene has CDR1 WNHNN and CDR2 SYGVQD (reference sequence). The CDR3 runs 12 residues. Trimming pared 6 bases from V and 1 base from J, leaving 6 bases between. CDR3 region: CASSARNTEAFF. DNA for the CDR3: TGCGCCAGCAGCGCTCGGAACACTGAAGCTTTCTTT.

Here the CDR3 reads CASSYTAGSGANVLTF. The DNA of the CDR3 is TGTGCCAGCAGTTACACCGCCGGCTCTGGGGCCAACGTCCTGACTTTC. The gene calls are TRBV6-6 and TRBJ2-6; D gene unclear. V lost 2 bases to trimming and J lost 0 bases, with 8 bases between them. The CDR3 consists of 16 residues. Germline loops: CDR1 MNHNY, CDR2 SVGAGI (reference sequence).

The V call is TRBV7-2, the J call TRBJ1-2; perhaps TRBD1 as D (5 bases). The CDR3 has 13 residues. V shed 5 bases and J shed 4 bases, with 11 bases lying between them. Germline V gives CDR1 SGHTA, CDR2 FQGNSA. CDR3 coding DNA: TGTGCCAGCAGCCCTTTCGGGGCCTATGGCTACACCTTC. Encoded protein: CASSPFGAYGYTF.

The J gene is TRBJ2-7, the V gene TRBV5-1, with D possibly being TRBD1 (6 bases). CDR1 and CDR2 (germline): SGHRS, YFSETQ. Trimming took 7 bases from V and 4 from J, leaving 21 bases between them. CDR3 length: 15 residues. In DNA form, the CDR3 reads TGCGCCAGCCCAAGGGACACCTTACCAGGGTACGAGCAGTACTTC. Encoded protein: CASPRDTLPGYEQYF. Looking up the rest from reference TRBV5-1 and TRBJ2-7 gives the full variable domain: KAGVTQTPRYLIKTRGQQVTLSCSPISGHRSVSWYQQTPGQGLQFLFEYFSETQRNKGNFPGRFSGRQFSNSRSEMNVSTLELGDSALYLCASPRDTLPGYEQYFGPGTRLTVT.

This clone was seen more than once but under ten times. The chain combines TRBV6-1 with TRBJ1-1; D ambiguous. V lost 5 bases and J 11 bases, leaving 21 bases between the germline ends. This CDR3 is 14 amino acids long. Looked up from germline, CDR1 is MNHNS and CDR2 is SASEGT. The CDR3 DNA reads as TGTGCCAGCAGTCCCCGCCCCTTTTCGGTAGAGGCTTTCTTT. Protein product: CASSPRPFSVEAFF.

This clone was picked up a small number of times. J is TRBJ1-2 and V is TRBV5-1, with D hard to call. Deletions cut 0 bases from V and 5 bases from J, with 8 bases between. This CDR3 has 13 amino acids. From germline, CDR1 is SGHRS and CDR2 YFSETQ. The CDR3 loop is CASSLAGEYGYTF. CDR3 sequence (DNA): TGCGCCAGCAGCTTGGCCGGGGAATATGGCTACACCTTC. The full variable domain, its missing parts supplied by reference TRBV5-1 and TRBJ1-2, is KAGVTQTPRYLIKTRGQQVTLSCSPISGHRSVSWYQQTPGQGLQFLFEYFSETQRNKGNFPGRFSGRQFSNSRSEMNVSTLELGDSALYLCASSLAGEYGYTFGSGTRLTVV.

The V and J genes are TRBV5-1 and TRBJ1-4, with 8 bases matching TRBD1. The germline gives CDR1 SGHRS, CDR2 YFSETQ. This CDR3 region has 15 residues. The trim removed 10 bases at V and 0 bases at J, leaving 8 bases unmatched. The CDR3 protein is CAGRQGSTTNEKLFF. Written as DNA, the CDR3 is TGCGCCGGTAGACAGGGGTCGACAACTAATGAAAAACTGTTTTTT.